These 6 T cell receptor beta chains originate from one sample sequenced in a study of CD8+CD57+ T cells in acquired aplastic anemia. Genomic DNA acted as the template from which TCR beta VDJ combination and CDR3 sequence profiling were carried out. TCRdb reprocessed the reads via MiXCR and lists one record per CDR3 protein. There are 150,000 to 200,000 distinct CDR3 sequences in the sample; 64% occur only once, and more than 45% lies in the top ten. Material for sequencing was sorted CD4+, CD8+, or CD8+CD57+ T cells (not recorded which) from PBMCs. Source of these receptors: a human donor with severe aplastic anemia or a healthy control (not recorded which).

CDR3 in amino acids: CASSRDRGSTDTQYF. Written as DNA, the CDR3 is TGTGCCAGCAGCCGGGACAGGGGCAGCACAGATACGCAGTATTTT. This chain uses TRBV11-2 with TRBJ2-3; TRBD1 matches at 10 bases. The CDR3 contains 15 residues. V was clipped by 5 bases and J by 0 bases; unmatched bases: 2. The V gene's germline CDR1 is SGHAT and CDR2 FQNNGV.

The V call is TRBV19, the J call TRBJ2-3; 9 positions match TRBD1. The CDR3 runs to 16 residues. V gave up 5 bases and J gave up 3 bases; unmatched junction bases: 9. Germline loops: CDR1 LNHDA, CDR2 SQIVND (reference sequence). CDR3 sequence: CASSPLPGQGTDTQYF. CDR3 DNA sequence: TGTGCCAGTAGTCCCCTCCCGGGACAGGGAACAGATACGCAGTATTTT.

This clonotype was found once. The CDR3 is CASSLDWGSLYEQYF. The CDR3 coding sequence is TGTGCCAGCAGCTTAGACTGGGGGTCCCTCTACGAGCAGTACTTC. The chain links TRBV11-1 to TRBJ2-7; D tentatively fits TRBD1 or TRBD2 (5 bases each). V was clipped by 1 base and J by 3 bases, with 13 bases between them. Per the germline V gene, CDR1 is SGHAT and CDR2 is FQDESV (reference sequence). This CDR3 comprises 15 residues.

The V and J genes are TRBV7-2 and TRBJ2-1; no reliable D call. Germline V CDR1 and CDR2: SGHTA, FQGNSA. This CDR3 has 14 amino acids. V dropped 1 base and J dropped 5 bases, with 9 bases sitting between them. The CDR3: CASSLVPRNNEQFF. The CDR3 bases are TGTGCCAGCAGCTTAGTCCCTAGAAACAATGAGCAGTTCTTC.

At least ten counts were recorded for this clonotype. This chain connects TRBV6-5 to TRBJ2-7; D is perhaps TRBD1 (6 bases). The V gene's germline CDR1 is MNHEY and CDR2 SVGAGI. The CDR3 contains 17 residues. V was pared by 4 bases and J by 3 bases, with 22 bases between. The CDR3, as DNA: TGTGCCAGCAGTTCTCCGGGACAAGGTCCCACTATCTACGAGCAGTACTTC. Translation: CASSSPGQGPTIYEQYF.

Of note for this clonotype: At one end the junction does not follow the germline gene, possibly because of a read error. For the CDR3, the DNA is TGTGCCACCAGTTCTGGGCCTTATAATTCACCCCTCAACTTT. This encodes CATSSGPYNSPLNF. The chain couples TRBV15 to TRBJ1-6; D is unresolved. The length of the CDR3 is 14 residues. Germline CDR1 is LNHNV and CDR2 is YYDKDF (reference sequence).